The 17 T cell receptor beta chains below come from one sample, sequenced in a study of sequential checkpoint blockade in melanoma. This sample's treatment: randomized to nivolumab then ipilimumab (arm A) or the reverse (arm B). Repertoires were generated with immunoSEQ multiplex PCR, while TCRdb's copy carries only in-frame clones and drops some. This table holds about 4,100 clones, 23% found once. Sample: tumor tissue (inferred from file names), taken from a patient given nivolumab and ipilimumab in sequence. The receptor set was obtained from a human donor with melanoma.

CDR3 protein: CASSLVSGTGYTDTQYF. Written as DNA, the CDR3 is TGCGCCAGCAGCTTGGTATCGGGGACAGGATACACAGATACGCAGTATTTT. The V gene is TRBV5-1, the J gene TRBJ2-3; 8 bases match TRBD1. In germline, CDR1 is SGHRS, CDR2 YFSETQ. V shed 0 bases, J shed 2 bases, and the junction held 8 bases outside the gene matches. This CDR3 is 17 amino acids long.

This clone was seen a handful of times. The chain recombines TRBV11-3 with TRBJ2-3, with TRBD2 identical over 12 bases. The germline CDR1 and CDR2 sequences are SGHNT and YENEEA. The CDR3 consists of 17 residues. With 1 base clipped from V and 3 bases from J, the junction kept 5 bases outside the gene matches. Here the CDR3 reads CASSLGLAGGGTDTQYF. The CDR3, as DNA: TGTGCCAGCAGCTTAGGCCTAGCGGGAGGGGGTACAGATACGCAGTATTTT.

This clone was seen a few times. One end of the junction varies from germline; a read error may be responsible. The chain couples TRBV4-1 to TRBJ2-1, with TRBD2 matching 10 bases. From germline, CDR1 is MGHRA and CDR2 YSYEKL. This CDR3 spans 16 amino acids. This chain's CDR3 is CASSLERGGSHNEQFF. Here the CDR3 DNA reads TGCGCCAGCAGCCTGGAGCGGGGGGGCTCCCACAATGAGCAGTTCTTC.

This clone appeared a few times. The J gene is TRBJ2-1, the V gene TRBV12-5, with unresolved D. The CDR3 extends over 12 amino acids. Germline V gene data show CDR1 as LGHNT and CDR2 as FRNRAP. CDR3 region: CASSLGFNEQFF. DNA of the CDR3: TGTGCCAGCTCCCTGGGTTTCAATGAGCAGTTCTTC. Full variable domain (missing parts from reference TRBV12-5 and TRBJ2-1): DARVTQTPRHKVTEMGQEVTMRCQPILGHNTVFWYRQTMMQGLELLAYFRNRAPLDDSGMPKDRFSAEMPDATLATLKIQPSEPRDSAVYFCASSLGFNEQFFGPGTRLTVL.

This clone has only a few counts. The genes are TRBV28 and TRBJ1-1; D not resolved. This CDR3 has 15 amino acids. The germline V gene encodes CDR1 MDHEN and CDR2 SYDVKM. V shed 5 bases and J shed 6 bases, with 19 bases lying between them. The CDR3 sequence: CASSNHEGSGAEAFF. The CDR3 DNA reads as TGTGCCAGCAGTAACCACGAAGGGAGCGGCGCTGAAGCTTTCTTT.

The rearrangement uses TRBV19 and TRBJ2-7; TRBD1 aligns across 8 bases. Germline values: CDR1 LNHDA, CDR2 SQIVND (reference sequence). CDR3 length: 13 residues. V trimming: 5 bases; J trimming: 3 bases; junction bases outside the gene matches: 3. CDR3 in DNA: TGTGCCAGTAGTGGACAGGGAATCTACGAGCAGTACTTC. Amino acids: CASSGQGIYEQYF.

This clone has just a few counts. The chain links TRBV6-8 to TRBJ2-7; D remains unclear. The germline V gene encodes CDR1 MNHGY and CDR2 SAAAGT. The CDR3 is 14 residues long. V lost 6 bases to trimming and J lost 0 bases, with 12 bases between them. The CDR3 nucleotides are TGTGCCAGCAGCCGGACCCTAAGCTCCTACGAGCAGTACTTC. Translation gives CASSRTLSSYEQYF.

This clone has just a few counts. This chain links TRBV6-8 with TRBJ2-2, with 7 bases fitting TRBD2. This CDR3 comprises 14 residues. Looked up from germline, CDR1 is MNHGY and CDR2 is SAAAGT. J gave up 4 bases and V 6 bases, and 5 bases lay outside the gene matches. Here the CDR3 reads CASRLSGGTGELFF. The DNA for the CDR3 is TGTGCCAGCAGATTGTCGGGAGGCACCGGGGAGCTGTTTTTT.

This clone was seen ten or more times. V and J are TRBV11-3 and TRBJ1-3; 8 bases align to TRBD1. Per the germline V gene, CDR1 is SGHNT and CDR2 is YENEEA. With V trimmed by 5 bases and J by 3 bases, 6 bases remained unmatched. This CDR3 has 15 amino acids. The CDR3 here is CASSPRTGLGNTIYF. The CDR3 DNA is TGTGCCAGCAGCCCTCGGACAGGGCTTGGAAACACCATATATTTT. The full variable domain, in which reference TRBV11-3 and TRBJ1-3 provide the parts outside the CDR3, is EAGVVQSPRYKIIEKKQPVAFWCNPISGHNTLYWYLQNLGQGPELLIRYENEEAVDDSQLPKDRFSAERLKGVDSTLKIQPAELGDSAVYLCASSPRTGLGNTIYFGEGSWLTVV.

The genes are TRBV14 and TRBJ1-2; no clear D. The CDR3 is 13 amino acids. Trimming removed 0 bases at V and 3 bases at J, with 5 bases between. From germline, CDR1 is SGHDN and CDR2 FVKESK. The CDR3 region is CASSQDLYYGYTF. The CDR3 nucleotides read TGTGCCAGCAGCCAAGATCTGTACTATGGCTACACCTTC.

This clone has only a few counts. The chain links TRBV9 to TRBJ2-1; 7 positions agree with TRBD2. The CDR3 runs to 15 residues. Germline CDR1 SGDLS, CDR2 YYNGEE. The ends lost 4 bases at V and 4 bases at J; junction bases unmatched: 8. CDR3 amino acids: CASSTAGTTYNEQFF. DNA of the CDR3: TGTGCCAGCAGCACAGCCGGGACTACTTACAATGAGCAGTTCTTC.

In this sample, this clone is medium-sized. This sequence joins TRBV6-1 and TRBJ1-5; D not certain. CDR1 and CDR2 (germline): MNHNS, SASEGT. With 1 base removed from V and 5 bases from J, the gap between germline ends came to 12 bases. This CDR3 is 15 amino acids long. The DNA of the CDR3 is TGTGCCAGCAGTGAAGAAGAAGGGCGCTATCAGCCCCAGCATTTT. This sequence encodes CASSEEEGRYQPQHF.

The V gene is TRBV6-8, the J gene TRBJ2-5; no firm D call. The CDR3 has 14 residues. Germline CDR1 and CDR2: MNHGY and SAAAGT. V was trimmed by 0 bases and J by 7 bases, leaving 12 bases between them. The CDR3 loop is CASSYSPLELTQYF. The CDR3 DNA follows: TGTGCCAGCAGTTACTCCCCGCTTGAATTGACCCAGTACTTC.

This clone was seen more than once but under ten times. This sequence joins TRBV6-7 and TRBJ1-5; TRBD1 is a possible D gene (6 bases). TRBV6-7 is an open reading frame whose function is uncertain. The CDR3 totals 17 residues. Trimming took off 5 bases at V and 1 base at J, with 18 bases between the two ends. The CDR3 here is CASSDGQGRLSNQPQHF. Here the CDR3 DNA reads TGTGCCAGCAGTGACGGGCAGGGGCGGTTGAGCAATCAGCCCCAGCATTTT.

Sample share makes this clone medium-sized (0.01 to 0.1%). This chain connects TRBV11-3 to TRBJ2-5; D might be TRBD1 or TRBD2, each matching 5 bases. V was clipped by 0 bases and J by 5 bases, with 22 bases between them. The CDR3 extends over 18 amino acids. Germline-derived CDR1 and CDR2 are SGHNT and YENEEA. CDR3: CASSLDRGRRRDAETQYF. DNA of the CDR3: TGTGCCAGCAGCTTAGATCGCGGGCGCAGAAGGGACGCGGAGACCCAGTACTTC.

The chain couples TRBV9 to TRBJ1-6; D is ambiguous. V gave up 3 bases and J gave up 6 bases, with 13 bases separating them. The CDR3 spans 15 residues. Germline-derived CDR1 and CDR2 are SGDLS and YYNGEE. The CDR3 DNA follows: TGTGCCAGCAGCGACCAGCTAGGAGGTAATTCACCCCTCCACTTT. Its translation: CASSDQLGGNSPLHF.

This clone was picked up a small number of times. The chain is built from TRBV7-6 and TRBJ2-1; no firm D call. The CDR3 is made up of 15 amino acids. CDR1 SGHVS and CDR2 FNYEAQ come from the germline V gene. The germline V and J ends were trimmed by 7 bases and 6 bases, with 19 bases remaining between them. The CDR3 nucleotides read TGTGCCAGCACCGTCTCGATGGCCGGCCTCAATGAGCAGTTCTTC. It translates to CASTVSMAGLNEQFF.